This T cell receptor (beta chain) was profiled in a study of cytomegalovirus exposure and HLA in healthy donors (dated by TCRdb to about 2017). For the study in its entirety: An earlier analysis of 587 of the donors reported over 250 Gb of sequence data and 90 million to 120 million unique TCR beta sequences obtained from about 179 million T cells. To predict cytomegalovirus infection status, the study combined high-throughput TCR immunosequencing, statistical association of individual TCRs with disease status, and machine learning. Class I and class II HLA loci were covered by the typing at four-digit resolution. The genetic ancestry cluster associated with self-reported Caucasian donors included around 76% of the approximately 430 genotyped donors. A few DR-DQ haplotypes were handled as single units for association and clustering because linkage in the cohort was strong. The study was designed to test whether signatures of past pathogen exposure could be identified by cataloging public T cell receptors. The number of donors typed differed by locus, with 629-630 for A, B, C, DRB1 and DQB1, 522 for DQA1, over 600 for DPA1, and 400 to 490 for DPB1. About 300 gigabases of sequencing data and roughly 81 million unique TCR sequences made up an early release that covered some 640 HLA-typed donors. A later analysis re-analyzed previously published TCR beta repertoires from 550 to 700 donors and added high-resolution HLA genotyping to study TCR occurrence patterns. The study used immunosequencing to profile the T cell repertoires of around 600 subjects and linked those repertoires to cytomegalovirus serostatus. Genome-wide SNP genotypes for about 65% of the roughly 670 donors were used in a later genetic analysis, which treated that subset as a discovery cohort. A separate validation cohort of 90 to 150 different subjects was used in addition to the approximately 700-subject first cohort. Rather than using new phenotypic data, the later analysis identified candidate immune exposures from TCR beta sequences and from how often those sequences occurred across donors. Every repertoire in the discovery cohort had been generated on one and the same sequencing platform. Alongside the repertoire data, information on donor age, sex, ethnicity and CMV serostatus was compiled. Across roughly 420 genotyped donors of the cohort, an average of roughly 200,000 unique TCR beta nucleotide sequences per donor were sequenced, and roughly a sixth of those sequences were non-productive. To decide whether each TCR beta V gene segment behaved as functional or pseudogenic, an earlier analysis of approximately 600 of the donors relied on high-throughput TCR beta sequencing.

The cohort was made up of approximately 670 healthy bone marrow donors. Cohort members were all nominally healthy when sampled, although unrecorded immune exposures were likely present. The donor tested CMV seronegative, placing the donor among the 352 seronegative members of the cohort. Every donor gave a peripheral blood sample, and the peripheral blood mononuclear cells from that sample were used for TCR beta sequencing. Genomic DNA was extracted from the blood cell samples with the Qiagen DNeasy Blood Extraction Kit. What the research found in general, with its limitations: The only immune exposure information available for the cohort was CMV serostatus. In a later analysis, TCR association rates were found to vary across HLA loci, with the most associated TCRs seen for DRB1 alleles and the fewest for HLA-C alleles. Broadly in line with IMGT annotations, most TCR beta V segments showed up in productive rearrangements about 87% or about 30% of the time in an earlier analysis of approximately 600 of the donors. Because some donors lacked HLA typing at each locus, the association tests relied only on the typed subset. It was suggested by the authors that the approach could potentially be generalized to other disease states and immunological phenotypes. In a later genetic analysis, a missense DCLRE1C variant was associated with V-gene and J-gene trimming of TCR beta chains, and the association was replicated in an independent cohort. Some IMGT-functional V segments, including TRBV6-2 and TRBV6-3, could not be distinguished by the 87-base-pair reads and were therefore excluded. A later analysis reported that several top co-occurrence clusters appeared linked to parvovirus B19, influenza, CMV and Epstein-Barr virus. According to a later genetic analysis, donors in an Asian-associated ancestry cluster had fewer N-insertions in productive TCRs than the approximately 670-donor mean. The cohort was sequenced for TCR beta chains only, and without alpha or paired-chain data the features that could be detected were limited. The presence/absence analyses assumed that sequencing depth was roughly uniform across donors, and that assumption may not be true. A total of 150 to 200 TCR beta chains were listed by the study as associated with cytomegalovirus. Three of the identified cytomegalovirus-associated TCR beta chains were confirmed in vitro to be specific for cytomegalovirus antigens. A later analysis found that HLA-associated TCR beta chains were more clonally expanded and had lower generation probabilities than equally common non-associated chains. Assigning TCR associations to individual alleles was difficult when HLA alleles, especially DR and DQ, strongly co-occurred. A cluster of highly shared sequence variants was judged likely to be a technical artifact of the sequencing pipeline. A further reported finding was that TCR beta sequences accurately predicted the HLA-A and HLA-B alleles for most subjects in the first cohort. Cytomegalovirus status was reported to be diagnosed by the classifier with high specificity and sensitivity in both the original and validation cohorts. Linkage disequilibrium might explain the correlated functional status among segregating V segments, but an unknown experimental factor could not be ruled out. In a later analysis, most CMV-associated TCR beta chains were found to appear HLA-restricted, with HLA associations seemingly driven largely by CMV exposure. Fewer than 20 rarely observed V segments, including chromosome 9 orphons, were excluded from the earlier analysis of some 590 of the donors because counts were too low. A later analysis associated about 16,000 TCR beta sequences with specific HLA alleles at a false discovery rate of 0.05. Across donors, most TCR sequences were observed very rarely, whereas some public TCRs were present in many individuals.

A note on this clone: No cognate antigen has been identified for it. The input lacks base qualities; no much larger clone sits a single base away.

The junction shows trimming of 5 bases on V and 6 bases on J, and the gene matches do not reach 7 bases of it. Including the terminal cysteine and phenylalanine, the CDR3 comprises 14 residues. Only CDR3 DNA is held: 42 bases, read in frame from base 1. CDR1 and CDR2 (SNHLY, FYNNEI) derive from the germline V gene. Library preparation employed the immunoSEQ multiplex PCR assay. For the multiplex PCR, a mixture combining 60 forward primers for TCR Vbeta segments and 13 reverse primers for TCR Jbeta segments was used. The CDR3 region of rearranged TCR beta genes was amplified from genomic DNA by a multiplex PCR assay. On the Illumina HiSeq System, the amplified TCR beta libraries were sequenced as 87-base-pair reads. In the source study's methods: Across the 670 or so repertoires, a later analysis counted tens of millions of unique TCR beta chains, around 10 million of which were shared by at least two donors. Raw reads were error-corrected and collapsed into unique sequences by a nearest-neighbor algorithm in which closely related sequences were merged to remove PCR and sequencing errors. V, D and J gene segments were assigned by aligning CDR3 sequences to IMGT reference sequences. For a sequence to be retained, a match of at least six nucleotides to both a V gene segment and a J gene segment was required. A rearrangement counted as productive if the CDR3 had no stop codons and remained in frame with V and J, and every other rearrangement counted as non-productive. CDR3 was defined according to IMGT convention as the region running from the second conserved V-encoded cysteine to the conserved J-encoded phenylalanine. The earlier analysis of around 640 of the donors excluded sequences that lacked an unambiguous match to a single V gene segment. In an earlier analysis of several hundred of the donors, V segments were called functional above 56.7% productive rearrangements and were called segregating when the between-donor standard deviation exceeded 5%. A statistical classification framework was built to diagnose cytomegalovirus status from the catalog of TCR beta chain sequences. In a later analysis, TCR nucleotide sequences were compared against IMGT/GENE-DB human TR gene sequences so that V and J genes could be assigned. In a later analysis, CDR3 sequences and most-parsimonious VDJ recombination scenarios were assigned using the TCRdist pipeline. In a later analysis, each TCR beta chain was defined by its CDR3 amino acid sequence together with its V-gene family, and reads lacking a unique V-gene family were excluded. As a way to deal with suspected cross-contamination and a sequencing artifact, a later analysis dropped hundreds of nucleotide sequences that were highly shared and had low generation probability. For each public chain, a later analysis derived a clonal expansion index from normalized ranks of inferred template counts within each repertoire. A later analysis computed generation probabilities with a VDJ recombination model fitted to out-of-frame rearrangements, and checked the results against IGoR. In a later analysis, TCR-TCR, TCR-HLA and TCR-CMV co-occurrence was scored with hypergeometric tests, and a repertoire-size bias correction was applied to TCR pairs. A later analysis estimated false discovery rates by permuting HLA or CMV assignments 20 times. In a later analysis, co-occurring TCRs were grouped using DBSCAN, with TCRdist sequence similarity added in when clustering inside HLA-allele-positive subsets. Co-occurrence clustering excluded repertoires with fewer than 30,000 or more than 120,000 public chains, plus five with anomalous nucleotide sharing. TCRdb mirrors the immuneACCESS table, restricted to in-frame sequences. Some clones are absent from its copies; in checked studies, under half trace to an unresolved V gene, and the reason for the others is unknown. D and trimming were read from the DNA, whereas the V and J calls and clone size are those reported in that table. For this sample there are 200,000 or so clones; approximately 78% appear just once. The ten biggest clones cover 2.5% to 3% of the sample.

The sequenced sample consisted of PBMCs. Rearrangement joined TRBV2 to TRBJ1-5, and 7 junction bases match TRBD1. This receptor was obtained from a woman aged 40 to 49 in good health and CMV-seronegative. The nucleotide sequence is given as TGTGCCAGCAGTAAAGGACAGGTACTTCAGCCCCAGCATTTT. It is translated as CASSKGQVLQPQHF.